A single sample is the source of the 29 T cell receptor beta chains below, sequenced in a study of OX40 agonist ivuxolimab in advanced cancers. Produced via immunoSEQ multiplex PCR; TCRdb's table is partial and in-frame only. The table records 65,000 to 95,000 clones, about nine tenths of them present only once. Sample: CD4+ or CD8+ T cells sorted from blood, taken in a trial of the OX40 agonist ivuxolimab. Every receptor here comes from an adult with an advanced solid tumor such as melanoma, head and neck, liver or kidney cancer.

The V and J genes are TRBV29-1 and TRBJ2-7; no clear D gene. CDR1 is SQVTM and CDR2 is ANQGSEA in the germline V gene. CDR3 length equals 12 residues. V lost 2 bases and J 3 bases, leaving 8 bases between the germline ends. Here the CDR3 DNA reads TGCAGCGTTGAAAAGGCAGACTACGAGCAGTACTTC. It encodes CSVEKADYEQYF.

The CDR3 loop is CASSVDLAPSSYNEQFF. The CDR3 DNA is TGTGCCAGCAGCGTCGATCTAGCGCCGAGCTCCTACAATGAGCAGTTCTTC. V usage is TRBV9 and J usage is TRBJ2-1; a weak D match, TRBD2 (6 bases). Trimming removed 2 bases from V and 0 bases from J, with 15 bases in between. The V gene's germline CDR1 is SGDLS and CDR2 YYNGEE. The length of the CDR3 is 17 residues.

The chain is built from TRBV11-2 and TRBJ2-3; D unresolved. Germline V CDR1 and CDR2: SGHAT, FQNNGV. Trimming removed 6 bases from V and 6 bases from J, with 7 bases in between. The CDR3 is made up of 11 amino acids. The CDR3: CASSTRDTQYF. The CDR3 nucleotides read TGTGCCAGCAGTACAAGGGATACGCAGTATTTT.

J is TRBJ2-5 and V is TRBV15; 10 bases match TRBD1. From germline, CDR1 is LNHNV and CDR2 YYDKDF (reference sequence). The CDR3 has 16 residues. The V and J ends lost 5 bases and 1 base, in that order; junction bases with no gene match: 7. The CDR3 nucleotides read TGTGCCACCAGCGCCGCCTGGACAGGGGGCCAAGAGACCCAGTACTTC. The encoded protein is CATSAAWTGGQETQYF.

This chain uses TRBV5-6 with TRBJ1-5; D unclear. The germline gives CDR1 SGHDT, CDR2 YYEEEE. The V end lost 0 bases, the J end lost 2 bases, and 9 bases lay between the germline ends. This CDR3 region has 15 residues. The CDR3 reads CASSLGLAGNQPQHF. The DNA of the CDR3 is TGTGCCAGCAGCTTGGGTCTAGCGGGCAATCAGCCCCAGCATTTT.

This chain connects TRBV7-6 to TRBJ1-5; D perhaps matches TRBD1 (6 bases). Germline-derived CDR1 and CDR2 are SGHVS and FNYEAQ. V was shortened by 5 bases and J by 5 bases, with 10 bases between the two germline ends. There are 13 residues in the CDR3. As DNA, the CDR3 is TGTGCCAGCAGCCCGAGACAGGATCAGCCCCAGCATTTT. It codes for CASSPRQDQPQHF.

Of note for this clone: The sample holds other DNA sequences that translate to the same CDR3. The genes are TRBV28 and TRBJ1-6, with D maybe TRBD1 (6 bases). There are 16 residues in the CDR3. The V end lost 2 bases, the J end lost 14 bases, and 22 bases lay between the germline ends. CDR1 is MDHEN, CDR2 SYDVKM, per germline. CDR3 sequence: CASSLGPGGGVRSLHF. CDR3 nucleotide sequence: TGTGCCAGCAGTTTAGGGCCGGGGGGCGGGGTTCGATCCCTCCACTTT.

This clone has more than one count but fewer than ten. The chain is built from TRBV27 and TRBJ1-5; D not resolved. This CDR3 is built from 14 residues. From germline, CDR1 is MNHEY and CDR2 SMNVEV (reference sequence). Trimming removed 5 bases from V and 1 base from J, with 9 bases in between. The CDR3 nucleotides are TGTGCCAGCAGTCTAGGTTGGAGCAATCAGCCCCAGCATTTT. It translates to CASSLGWSNQPQHF.

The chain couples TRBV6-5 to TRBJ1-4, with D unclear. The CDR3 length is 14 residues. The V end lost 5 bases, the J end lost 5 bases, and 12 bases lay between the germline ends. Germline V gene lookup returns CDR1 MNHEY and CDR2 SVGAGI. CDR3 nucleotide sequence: TGTGCCAGCAGTCCCCGGGCCGAGAATGAAAAACTGTTTTTT. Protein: CASSPRAENEKLFF.

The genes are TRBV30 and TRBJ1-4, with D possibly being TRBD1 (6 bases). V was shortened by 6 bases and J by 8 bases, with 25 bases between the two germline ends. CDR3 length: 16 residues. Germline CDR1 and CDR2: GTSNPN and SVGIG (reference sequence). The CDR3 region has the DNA TGTGCCTGCTCCCTTGGGGGCCCTTCTAAGCAAGAAAAACTGTTTTTT. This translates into CACSLGGPSKQEKLFF.

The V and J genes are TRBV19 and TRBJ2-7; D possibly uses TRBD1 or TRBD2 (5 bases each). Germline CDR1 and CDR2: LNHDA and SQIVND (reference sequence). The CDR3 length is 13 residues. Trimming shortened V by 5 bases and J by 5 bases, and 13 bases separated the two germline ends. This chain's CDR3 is CASSETKGNEQYF. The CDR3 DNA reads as TGTGCCAGTAGTGAGACTAAGGGGAACGAGCAGTACTTC.

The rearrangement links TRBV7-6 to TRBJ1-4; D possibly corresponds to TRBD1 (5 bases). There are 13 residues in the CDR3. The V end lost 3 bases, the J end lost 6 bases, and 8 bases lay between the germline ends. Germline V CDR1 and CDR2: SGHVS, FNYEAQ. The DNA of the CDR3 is TGTGCCAGCAGCTTGACAGAATATGAAAAACTGTTTTTT. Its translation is CASSLTEYEKLFF.

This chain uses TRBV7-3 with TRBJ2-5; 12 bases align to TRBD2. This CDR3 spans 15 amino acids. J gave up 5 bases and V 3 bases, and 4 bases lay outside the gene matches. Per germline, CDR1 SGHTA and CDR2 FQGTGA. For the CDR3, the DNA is TGTGCCAGCAGCTTGACTAGCGGGAGTGGGGAGACCCAGTACTTC. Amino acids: CASSLTSGSGETQYF.

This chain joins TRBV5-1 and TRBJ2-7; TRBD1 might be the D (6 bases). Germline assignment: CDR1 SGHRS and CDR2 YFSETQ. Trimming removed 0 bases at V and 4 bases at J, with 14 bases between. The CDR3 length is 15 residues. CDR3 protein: CASSLATGRGYEQYF. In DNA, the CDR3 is TGCGCCAGCAGCTTGGCGACAGGCCGCGGGTACGAGCAGTACTTC.

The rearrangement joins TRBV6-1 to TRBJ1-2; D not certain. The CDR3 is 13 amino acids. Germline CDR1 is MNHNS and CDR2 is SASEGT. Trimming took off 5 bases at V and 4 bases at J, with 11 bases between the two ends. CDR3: CASSWNSIYGYTF. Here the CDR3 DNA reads TGTGCCAGCAGTTGGAACAGCATCTATGGCTACACCTTC.

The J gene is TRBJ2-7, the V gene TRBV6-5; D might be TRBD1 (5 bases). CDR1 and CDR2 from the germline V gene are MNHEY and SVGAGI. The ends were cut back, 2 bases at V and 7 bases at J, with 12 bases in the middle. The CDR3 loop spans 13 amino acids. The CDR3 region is CASSYVRGGEQYF. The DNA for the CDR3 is TGTGCCAGCAGTTACGTTAGGGGTGGGGAGCAGTACTTC.

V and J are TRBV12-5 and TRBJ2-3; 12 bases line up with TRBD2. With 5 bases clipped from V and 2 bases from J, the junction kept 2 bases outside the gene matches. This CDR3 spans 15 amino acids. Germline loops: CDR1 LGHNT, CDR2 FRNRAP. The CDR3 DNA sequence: TGTGCTAGTGGTCTAGCGGGGGGGAACACAGATACGCAGTATTTT. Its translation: CASGLAGGNTDTQYF.

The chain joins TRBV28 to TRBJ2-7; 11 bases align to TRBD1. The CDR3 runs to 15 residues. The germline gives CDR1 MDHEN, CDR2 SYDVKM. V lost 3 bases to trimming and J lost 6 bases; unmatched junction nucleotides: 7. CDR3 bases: TGTGCCAGCAGTTTCGGGGACAGGGGGGTCGGCGAGCAGTACTTC. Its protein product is CASSFGDRGVGEQYF.

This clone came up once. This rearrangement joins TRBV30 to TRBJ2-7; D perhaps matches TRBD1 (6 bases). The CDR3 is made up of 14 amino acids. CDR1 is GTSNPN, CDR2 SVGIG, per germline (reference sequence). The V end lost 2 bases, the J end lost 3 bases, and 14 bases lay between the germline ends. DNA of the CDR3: TGTGCCTGGAGTCCCCGAAGGGGGTACTACGAGCAGTACTTC. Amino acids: CAWSPRRGYYEQYF.

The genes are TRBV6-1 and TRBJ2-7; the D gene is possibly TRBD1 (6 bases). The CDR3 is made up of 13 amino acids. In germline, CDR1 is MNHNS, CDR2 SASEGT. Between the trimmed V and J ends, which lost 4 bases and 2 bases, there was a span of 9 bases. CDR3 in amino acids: CASSARGAYEQYF. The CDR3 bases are TGTGCCAGCAGTGCCAGGGGCGCCTACGAGCAGTACTTC.

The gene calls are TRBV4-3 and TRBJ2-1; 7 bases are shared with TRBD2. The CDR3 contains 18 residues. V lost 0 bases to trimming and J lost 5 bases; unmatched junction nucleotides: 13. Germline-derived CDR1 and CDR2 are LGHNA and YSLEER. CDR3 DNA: TGCGCCAGCAGCCAAGATCTCATGGCGGAGCGGGGCCACAATGAGCAGTTCTTC. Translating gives CASSQDLMAERGHNEQFF.

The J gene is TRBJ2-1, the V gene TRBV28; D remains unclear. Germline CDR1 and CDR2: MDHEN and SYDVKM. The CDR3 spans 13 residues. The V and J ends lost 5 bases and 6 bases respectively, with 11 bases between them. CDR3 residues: CASSRTGVNEQFF. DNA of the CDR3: TGTGCCAGCAGTAGAACTGGGGTCAATGAGCAGTTCTTC.

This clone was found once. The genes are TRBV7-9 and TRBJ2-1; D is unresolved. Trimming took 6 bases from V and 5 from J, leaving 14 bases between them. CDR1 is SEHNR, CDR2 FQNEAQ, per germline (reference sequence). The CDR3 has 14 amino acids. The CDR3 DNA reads TGTGCCAGCAGGGACCTATTCCGCCACAATGAGCAGTTCTTC. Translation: CASRDLFRHNEQFF.

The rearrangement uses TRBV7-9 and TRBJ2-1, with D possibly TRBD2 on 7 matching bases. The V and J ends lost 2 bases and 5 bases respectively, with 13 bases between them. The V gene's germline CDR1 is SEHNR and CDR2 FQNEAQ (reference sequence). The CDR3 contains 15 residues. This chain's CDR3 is CASSLPGGRHNEQFF. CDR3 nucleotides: TGTGCCAGCAGCTTACCGGGGGGCAGGCACAATGAGCAGTTCTTC. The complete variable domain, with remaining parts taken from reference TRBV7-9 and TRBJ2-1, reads DTGVSQNPRHKITKRGQNVTFRCDPISEHNRLYWYRQTLGQGPEFLTYFQNEAQLEKSRLLSDRFSAERPKGSFSTLEIQRTEQGDSAMYLCASSLPGGRHNEQFFGPGTRLTVL.

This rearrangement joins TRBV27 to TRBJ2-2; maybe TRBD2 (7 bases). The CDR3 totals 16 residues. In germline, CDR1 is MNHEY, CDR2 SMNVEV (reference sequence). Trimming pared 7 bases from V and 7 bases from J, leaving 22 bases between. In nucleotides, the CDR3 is TGTGCCAGCACTCCAAAGTCCGGGGGGCGGAACGGGGAGCTGTTTTTT. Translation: CASTPKSGGRNGELFF.

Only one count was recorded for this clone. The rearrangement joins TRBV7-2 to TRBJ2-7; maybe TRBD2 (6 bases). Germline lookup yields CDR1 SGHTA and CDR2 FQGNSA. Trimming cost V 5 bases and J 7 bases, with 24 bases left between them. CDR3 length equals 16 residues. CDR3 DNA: TGTGCCAGCAGCCTCTCCCACCTAGCGTCCTTCCGAGAGCAGTACTTC. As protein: CASSLSHLASFREQYF.

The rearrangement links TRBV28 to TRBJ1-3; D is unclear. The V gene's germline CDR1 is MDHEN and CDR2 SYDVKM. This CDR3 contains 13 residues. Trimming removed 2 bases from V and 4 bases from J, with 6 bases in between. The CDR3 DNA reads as TGTGCCAGCAGTTTAGGGCAGGGAAACACCATATATTTT. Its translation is CASSLGQGNTIYF. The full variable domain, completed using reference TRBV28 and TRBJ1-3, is DVKVTQSSRYLVKRTGEKVFLECVQDMDHENMFWYRQDPGLGLRLIYFSYDVKMKEKGDIPEGYSVSREKKERFSLILESASTNQTSMYLCASSLGQGNTIYFGEGSWLTVV.

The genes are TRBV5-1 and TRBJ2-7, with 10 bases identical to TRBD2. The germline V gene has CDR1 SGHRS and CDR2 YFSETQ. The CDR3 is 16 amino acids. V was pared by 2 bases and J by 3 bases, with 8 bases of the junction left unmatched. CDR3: CASSLNSGGQHYEQYF. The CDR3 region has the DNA TGCGCCAGCAGCTTAAATAGCGGGGGGCAGCACTACGAGCAGTACTTC. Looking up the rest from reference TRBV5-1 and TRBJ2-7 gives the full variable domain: KAGVTQTPRYLIKTRGQQVTLSCSPISGHRSVSWYQQTPGQGLQFLFEYFSETQRNKGNFPGRFSGRQFSNSRSEMNVSTLELGDSALYLCASSLNSGGQHYEQYFGPGTRLTVT.

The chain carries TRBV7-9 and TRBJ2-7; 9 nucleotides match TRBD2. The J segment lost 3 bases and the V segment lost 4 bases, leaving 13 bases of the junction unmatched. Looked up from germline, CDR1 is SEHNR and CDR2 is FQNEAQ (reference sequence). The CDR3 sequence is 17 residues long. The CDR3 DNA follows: TGTGCCAGCAGCTCCCCTAGCGGGGACTCCTTACGCTACGAGCAGTACTTC. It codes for CASSSPSGDSLRYEQYF.